This entry features one T cell receptor beta chain sequence. At one end the junction does not follow the germline gene, possibly because of a read error. The CDR3 is 11 residues long. Germline-derived CDR1 and CDR2 are SGHDN and FVKESK. The sample comes from a study of blood T cell repertoires in COVID-19. Overall study context: COVID-19 samples, acute and convalescent, were from the United States, Italy and Spain.

Authors' processing steps: Amplification with reference gene primers provided the estimates of nucleated cell counts. Clones were sequenced by immunoSEQ multiplex PCR, and TCRdb holds only the in-frame ones, with some missing. V and J calls plus clone size are reproduced from that table; the DNA served to infer D and trimming. Of 300,000 to 400,000 clones listed, about nine tenths are singletons. Seattle cases were enrolled at active infection and followed longitudinally. The gene calls are TRBV14 and TRBJ1-1, with 7 positions matching TRBD1. Material: peripheral blood. The clonotype comes from a woman aged 70 to 79 with COVID-19, enrolled during active disease. This CDR3 is CASSQEDRAVF. As DNA, the CDR3 is TGTGCCAGCAGCCAAGAAGACAGGGCTGTCTTT.